A selection of T cell receptor beta chains follows, all from one sample in a study of blood T cells in healthy people across ages. Each CDR3 protein is one row after TCRdb ran MiXCR on the 5' RACE reads. The sample has fewer than 800,000 distinct CDR3 sequences, 20% to 30% seen once. A further study also used this sample, focusing on T cells of mothers and their children.

Specimen: blood. The receptors originated from a boy between 5 and 17 years old in good health. Both conserved end residues are part of each CDR3.

j_call,v_call,cdr3_length,cdr3_aa
TRBJ1-1,TRBV12-3/TRBV12-4,13,CASSSSSSKEAFF
TRBJ2-4,TRBV4-1,16,CASSQDGGLAKNIQYF
TRBJ2-5,TRBV4-3,16,CASSQEGSGGEETQYF
TRBJ2-5,TRBV7-8,13,CASSLQEQETQYF
TRBJ2-6,TRBV7-8,16,CASSSFESSGANVLTF
TRBJ2-7,TRBV20-1,13,CSADPRTLGEQYF
TRBJ2-5,TRBV20-1,15,CSARLIGTDQETQYF
TRBJ1-2,TRBV3-1,13,CASSMGTSYGYTF
TRBJ2-5,TRBV29-1,10,CSVPEETQYF
TRBJ2-5,TRBV3-1,14,CASSQPPRQETQYF
TRBJ2-6,TRBV4-1,16,CASSQDWDSGANVLTF
TRBJ2-5,TRBV7-2,15,CASSPRDYKQETQYF
TRBJ1-4,TRBV5-1,16,CASSEHSAGGAEKLFF
TRBJ2-5,TRBV7-2,14,CASSLLTPGETQYF
TRBJ1-2,TRBV6-5,13,CASSKQGLEGYTF
TRBJ2-5,TRBV7-9,17,CASRPIWVVDRKETQYF
TRBJ1-1,TRBV10-3,14,CAISVAGGRTEAFF
TRBJ1-6,TRBV15,17,CATSANFQGGRNSPLHF
TRBJ2-4,TRBV5-1,14,CASITDRAKNIQYF
TRBJ2-1,TRBV7-3,14,CASSLGTGNNEQFF
NA,TRBV5-1,14,CASTPIAGTYEQYF
TRBJ1-6,TRBV28,14,CASTLTGSYSPLHF
TRBJ2-7,TRBV27,19,CASSLSRSPTGKDSYEQYF
TRBJ2-2,TRBV7-9,12,CADLLRTGELFF
TRBJ2-3,TRBV29-1,14,CSVPEATRGDTQYF
TRBJ2-4,TRBV3-1,15,CASSQPQAGENIQYF
TRBJ2-5,TRBV7-9,16,CASRGSGTAFQETQYF
TRBJ1-1,TRBV7-6,15,CASSSSQGANTEAFF
NA,TRBV7-2,14,CASSLNGGPYEQYF
TRBJ1-4,TRBV20-1,15,CSARDWGAANEKLFF
TRBJ2-1,TRBV27,18,CASSLTLVVAGTYNEQFF
TRBJ2-5,TRBV12-3/TRBV12-4,14,CASSMWIGQETQYF
TRBJ2-5,TRBV3-1,15,CASSQAGGIQETQYF
TRBJ2-3,TRBV10-2,17,CASSEPTGGRSTDTQYF
TRBJ2-5,TRBV19,15,CASSISREAGETQYF
TRBJ2-4,TRBV24-1,13,CATSAQGRNIQYF
TRBJ1-2,TRBV4-3,16,CASSQDISDRGYGYTF
TRBJ2-3,TRBV3-1,15,CASSQGTSGRGTQYF
TRBJ1-2,TRBV20-1,16,CSARPTGTGGEYGYTF
TRBJ1-1,TRBV7-9,12,CASSQTGPEAFF
TRBJ2-2,TRBV5-1,13,CASSLSETGELFF
TRBJ2-1,TRBV4-3,16,CASSQQTSGGYNEQFF
TRBJ2-5,TRBV11-1,14,CASRSSPVGETQYF
TRBJ2-5,TRBV7-7,17,CASSLVASSLSVETQYF
TRBJ1-2,TRBV27,13,CASSLRWGYGYTF
TRBJ1-2,TRBV12-3/TRBV12-4,13,CASKQTGVNGYTF
TRBJ1-4,TRBV7-2,17,CASSSQLVGGLNEKLFF
TRBJ2-3,TRBV6-5,12,CAGSYNADTQYF
TRBJ2-1,TRBV6-2/TRBV6-3,19,CANYVVLAGTLRSYNEQFF
TRBJ2-1,TRBV7-6,19,CASSFGTDSPGLTNNEQFF
TRBJ2-5,TRBV29-1,13,CSADPGLELSQYF
TRBJ1-6,TRBV14,16,CASSQDLPIQPSDLHF
TRBJ2-4,TRBV6-6,15,CASSSTGGADNIQYF
TRBJ1-2,TRBV15,15,CATSRDLLGVDGYTF
TRBJ2-5,TRBV27,16,CASSFTTDRAQETQYF